Following are 19 T cell receptor beta chains from one sample sequenced in a study of blood T cell repertoires in COVID-19. Libraries were prepared by immunoSEQ multiplex PCR; TCRdb keeps only in-frame clonotypes and omits some of them. Here the sample spans a few hundred thousand clones, around 84% being singletons. Sample: peripheral blood. All receptors derive from a woman between 18 and 30 years old with acute or convalescent COVID-19.

This chain joins TRBV27 and TRBJ2-7, with 9 bases lining up with TRBD1. The CDR3 covers 16 residues. Trimming cost V 4 bases and J 2 bases; bases outside gene matches: 9. The germline V gene has CDR1 MNHEY and CDR2 SMNVEV (reference sequence). CDR3: CASSSFPGQGTYEQYF. Written as DNA, the CDR3 is TGTGCCAGCAGTTCCTTTCCGGGACAGGGAACCTACGAGCAGTACTTC.

The rearrangement links TRBV7-8 to TRBJ1-3; 12 bases are a match to TRBD1. Germline values: CDR1 SGHVS, CDR2 FQNEAQ. The CDR3 has 21 residues. The J segment lost 0 bases and the V segment lost 6 bases, leaving 18 bases of the junction unmatched. The CDR3 DNA reads as TGTGCCAGCAGGAGGGACAGGGGGCGGTCGCGGGAAGACGACTCTGGAAACACCATATATTTT. Residues: CASRRDRGRSREDDSGNTIYF.

This clone came up a few times. This chain connects TRBV15 to TRBJ2-3; 9 nucleotides align to TRBD1. Looked up from germline, CDR1 is LNHNV and CDR2 is YYDKDF (reference sequence). Trimming removed 0 bases from V and 4 bases from J; junction bases left unmatched: 5. This CDR3 is built from 16 residues. CDR3 loop: CATSRDLGTGSDTQYF. CDR3 nucleotides: TGTGCCACCAGCAGAGATTTAGGGACAGGGTCAGATACGCAGTATTTT.

The genes are TRBV14 and TRBJ2-7; 10 bases are a match to TRBD1. Germline lookup yields CDR1 SGHDN and CDR2 FVKESK. This CDR3 is built from 15 residues. V shed 4 bases and J 3 bases; nucleotides not matched to a gene: 6. CDR3 amino acids: CASSPLTGGDYEQYF. Written as DNA, the CDR3 is TGTGCCAGCAGCCCCCTGACAGGGGGCGACTACGAGCAGTACTTC.

This clone was recorded a few times. This chain connects TRBV14 to TRBJ2-7; 12 bases match TRBD2. There are 15 residues in the CDR3. Trimming took 1 base from V and 10 from J; bases not matched to a gene: 8. The V gene's germline CDR1 is SGHDN and CDR2 FVKESK. The CDR3 DNA sequence: TGTGCCAGCAGCCAAGCCCGACTAGCGGGAGCCCACCAGTACTTC. Amino acid sequence: CASSQARLAGAHQYF. Full variable domain (remainder filled in from reference TRBV14 and TRBJ2-7): EAGVTQFPSHSVIEKGQTVTLRCDPISGHDNLYWYRRVMGKEIKFLLHFVKESKQDESGMPNNRFLAERTGGTYSTLKVQPAELEDSGVYFCASSQARLAGAHQYFGPGTRLTVT.

In its sample, this clone was seen a few times. This sequence joins TRBV7-9 and TRBJ1-6; possibly TRBD1 for D (6 bases). The germline V gene encodes CDR1 SEHNR and CDR2 FQNEAQ (reference sequence). V shed 5 bases and J shed 0 bases, with 11 bases lying between them. This CDR3 is built from 16 residues. The DNA for the CDR3 is TGTGCCAGCAGCCGAGGGGGAAGCTCCTATAATTCACCCCTCCACTTT. Its translation: CASSRGGSSYNSPLHF. Full variable domain (rest looked up from reference TRBV7-9 and TRBJ1-6): DTGVSQNPRHKITKRGQNVTFRCDPISEHNRLYWYRQTLGQGPEFLTYFQNEAQLEKSRLLSDRFSAERPKGSFSTLEIQRTEQGDSAMYLCASSRGGSSYNSPLHFGNGTRLTVT.

This clone was seen more than once but under ten times. This sequence joins TRBV28 and TRBJ1-1; TRBD1 matches 9 bases. There are 14 residues in the CDR3. Germline V gives CDR1 MDHEN, CDR2 SYDVKM. V lost 11 bases, J lost 6 bases, and 13 bases stayed unmatched. CDR3 bases: TGTGCCTCTTTGACCGGGACAGGGAGGGCTGAAGCTTTCTTT. Translating it yields CASLTGTGRAEAFF.

The chain combines TRBV5-1 with TRBJ2-3; 7 bases align to TRBD2. The V gene's germline CDR1 is SGHRS and CDR2 YFSETQ. The CDR3 sequence is 13 residues long. The ends lost 3 bases at V and 6 bases at J; junction bases unmatched: 4. CDR3 sequence: CASSSGLFDTQYF. In nucleotides, the CDR3 is TGCGCCAGCAGCTCGGGACTATTTGATACGCAGTATTTT.

This chain links TRBV28 with TRBJ1-1; D is undetermined. Germline assignment: CDR1 MDHEN and CDR2 SYDVKM. This CDR3 has 14 amino acids. V was pared by 4 bases and J by 11 bases, with 20 bases between. Here the CDR3 reads CASSSAGSTLKAFF. As DNA, the CDR3 is TGTGCCAGCAGTTCCGCCGGGTCAACCTTGAAGGCTTTCTTT. Drawing the rest from reference TRBV28 and TRBJ1-1, the complete variable domain is DVKVTQSSRYLVKRTGEKVFLECVQDMDHENMFWYRQDPGLGLRLIYFSYDVKMKEKGDIPEGYSVSREKKERFSLILESASTNQTSMYLCASSSAGSTLKAFFGQGTRLTVV.

The rearrangement uses TRBV13 and TRBJ2-1, with TRBD2 matching over 8 bases. Trimming cost V 5 bases and J 0 bases; bases outside gene matches: 6. Germline V gene data show CDR1 as PRHDT and CDR2 as FYEKMQ (reference sequence). The CDR3 has 16 residues. The CDR3 reads CASSKRLASSYNEQFF. DNA of the CDR3: TGTGCCAGCAGCAAACGACTAGCGAGCTCCTACAATGAGCAGTTCTTC.

In nucleotides, the CDR3 is TGCGCCAGCAGCCCCCCAGGCATGCCGGGCAATCAGCCCCAGCATTTT. Amino acids: CASSPPGMPGNQPQHF. The rearrangement links TRBV4-1 to TRBJ1-5; unclear D gene. The CDR3 contains 16 residues. Trimming cost V 4 bases and J 2 bases, with 15 bases left between them. The germline V gene has CDR1 MGHRA and CDR2 YSYEKL.

There are a few counts of this clone. The genes are TRBV27 and TRBJ2-2; tentative D call: TRBD2 (5 bases). The CDR3 has 17 amino acids. CDR1 and CDR2 from the germline V gene are MNHEY and SMNVEV (reference sequence). The V and J ends lost 5 bases and 7 bases respectively, with 23 bases between them. The CDR3 nucleotides read TGTGCCAGCAGTGCCGACGGCCTAGCCGCCCAGGTCGGGGAGCTGTTTTTT. It codes for CASSADGLAAQVGELFF.

This chain uses TRBV11-1 with TRBJ2-1; 7 nucleotides agree with TRBD2. Per germline, CDR1 SGHAT and CDR2 FQDESV (reference sequence). V gave up 0 bases and J gave up 2 bases; unmatched junction bases: 1. The CDR3 length is 15 residues. The CDR3 nucleotides read TGTGCCAGCAGCTTAGCGGGAGGGCCCTACAATGAGCAGTTCTTC. Translated, it gives CASSLAGGPYNEQFF.

This clone came up once. This chain joins TRBV28 and TRBJ2-6; D gene unclear. The CDR3 is 15 residues long. Germline loops: CDR1 MDHEN, CDR2 SYDVKM. V lost 5 bases, J lost 0 bases, and 8 bases lay in between. CDR3 sequence (DNA): TGTGCCAGCAGTAGTACAGTCTCTGGGGCCAACGTCCTGACTTTC. It codes for CASSSTVSGANVLTF.

This clone has only a few counts. Other nucleotide sequences from this sample produce the same CDR3. The chain couples TRBV28 to TRBJ2-7; 9 nucleotides match TRBD2. The CDR3 covers 15 residues. Germline values: CDR1 MDHEN, CDR2 SYDVKM. V shed 6 bases and J 1 base; nucleotides not matched to a gene: 7. The CDR3 DNA reads TGTGCCAGCAGCCTTAGCGGGGGCGGATCCTACGAGCAGTACTTC. This codes for CASSLSGGGSYEQYF. Full variable domain (remainder filled in from reference TRBV28 and TRBJ2-7): DVKVTQSSRYLVKRTGEKVFLECVQDMDHENMFWYRQDPGLGLRLIYFSYDVKMKEKGDIPEGYSVSREKKERFSLILESASTNQTSMYLCASSLSGGGSYEQYFGPGTRLTVT.

The rearrangement links TRBV9 to TRBJ2-3; TRBD2 is a possible D gene (6 bases). CDR1 SGDLS and CDR2 YYNGEE come from the germline V gene. The length of the CDR3 is 15 residues. Trimming took off 3 bases at V and 6 bases at J, with 17 bases between the two ends. The CDR3 here is CASSAGLPRQDTQYF. The CDR3 coding sequence is TGTGCCAGCAGCGCTGGACTACCCAGACAGGATACGCAGTATTTT.

The chain uses TRBV7-2 and TRBJ1-5; tentative D call: TRBD1 (5 bases). The CDR3 is made up of 15 amino acids. With 1 base removed from V and 2 bases from J, the gap between germline ends came to 9 bases. The germline V gene has CDR1 SGHTA and CDR2 FQGNSA. The CDR3 DNA is TGTGCCAGCAGCTTAGTGGGGGGAGGCAATCAGCCCCAGCATTTT. This gives the protein CASSLVGGGNQPQHF.

V is TRBV2 and J is TRBJ1-2; 12 nucleotides agree with TRBD1. The CDR3 runs 15 residues. With 5 bases clipped from V and 7 bases from J, the junction kept 8 bases outside the gene matches. Germline CDR1 SNHLY, CDR2 FYNNEI. CDR3 region: CASSTWDRGQAGYTF. The CDR3 bases are TGTGCCAGCAGTACCTGGGACAGGGGGCAGGCTGGCTACACCTTC.

This sequence joins TRBV21-1 and TRBJ1-5; the table names TRBD1, a call not compared with the DNA. TRBV21-1 is termed a pseudogene. This CDR3 has 17 residues. The DNA of the CDR3 is TGTGCCAGCAGCGGCGGGGTGGCTGGCAGGGGGGATCAGCCCCAGCATTTT. Translated: CASSGGVAGRGDQPQHF.